This is a list of T cell receptor beta chains from one sample in a study of T-cell reconstitution after alpha-beta-depleted transplantation in children. TCRdb recomputed calls from the PCR reads with MiXCR, one row per CDR3 protein. The repertoire includes about 460,000 distinct CDR3 sequences, roughly an eighth of them detected once, and roughly 5.4% sits in the top ten. Specimen: PBMCs from the stem cell graft donor, collected from the stem cell graft. The receptors shown here come from a human donor who donated a stem cell graft to a child with combined immunodeficiency. The conserved cysteine and the conserved F or W are not part of the CDR3 here. Each record gives: V gene, J gene, CDR3 protein.

v_gene: TRBV12-3/TRBV12-4
j_gene: TRBJ1-2
CDR3aa: ASSFQGRSYGYT

v_gene: TRBV19
j_gene: TRBJ1-1
CDR3aa: ASSDGQGSVTEAF

v_gene: TRBV10-2
j_gene: TRBJ1-1
CDR3aa: ASVAMNTEAF

v_gene: TRBV5-1
j_gene: TRBJ1-4
CDR3aa: ASSRQGVATNEKLF

v_gene: TRBV7-6
j_gene: TRBJ2-5
CDR3aa: ASSPHGGVETQY

v_gene: TRBV9
j_gene: TRBJ2-3
CDR3aa: ASSAEGTSRGTDTQY

v_gene: TRBV10-3
j_gene: TRBJ2-5
CDR3aa: AISGDRPNLGVRETQY

v_gene: TRBV10-3
j_gene: TRBJ1-1
CDR3aa: AISEGRPGAF

v_gene: TRBV5-1
j_gene: TRBJ2-7
CDR3aa: ASSLAGHDEQY

v_gene: TRBV6-2/TRBV6-3
j_gene: TRBJ2-1
CDR3aa: ASRGYGGGYNEQF

v_gene: TRBV3-1
j_gene: TRBJ2-7
CDR3aa: ASSRAGREQY

v_gene: TRBV27
j_gene: TRBJ2-1
CDR3aa: ASVRGAGDEQF

v_gene: TRBV7-3
j_gene: TRBJ2-1
CDR3aa: ASSLDYTSYNEQF

v_gene: TRBV6-5
j_gene: TRBJ2-1
CDR3aa: ASSYSGTGYSEQF

v_gene: TRBV7-8
j_gene: TRBJ2-3
CDR3aa: ASSQRDPGQGPDTQY

v_gene: TRBV7-8
j_gene: TRBJ1-1
CDR3aa: ASTVRPRGVNTEAF

v_gene: TRBV27
j_gene: TRBJ2-7
CDR3aa: ASRGTTGGYEQY

v_gene: TRBV11-2
j_gene: TRBJ2-3
CDR3aa: ASSFHSWGRSDTQY

v_gene: TRBV4-3
j_gene: TRBJ2-3
CDR3aa: ASSHRVHGTDTQY

v_gene: TRBV29-1
j_gene: TRBJ1-3
CDR3aa: SVEGILADTIY

v_gene: TRBV7-9
j_gene: TRBJ2-5
CDR3aa: ASSLGLQGGLETQY

v_gene: TRBV24-1
j_gene: TRBJ2-2
CDR3aa: ATSDRTGFTGELF

v_gene: TRBV20-1
j_gene: TRBJ2-2
CDR3aa: SARDPGSPGELF

v_gene: TRBV12-3/TRBV12-4
j_gene: TRBJ2-1
CDR3aa: ASSLWRDEQF

v_gene: TRBV20-1
j_gene: TRBJ2-7
CDR3aa: SASPLAGGYEQY

v_gene: TRBV4-3
j_gene: TRBJ2-3
CDR3aa: ASSQEGVSTDTQY

v_gene: TRBV5-6
j_gene: TRBJ1-1
CDR3aa: ASSSWTLGNAEAF

v_gene: TRBV11-1
j_gene: TRBJ2-2
CDR3aa: ASSRESTGELF

v_gene: TRBV11-1
j_gene: TRBJ1-4
CDR3aa: ASSDRSYSGTKNEKLF

v_gene: TRBV4-3
j_gene: TRBJ2-1
CDR3aa: ASSLGQGWYNEQF

v_gene: TRBV29-1
j_gene: TRBJ2-7
CDR3aa: SVRQGSDEQY

v_gene: TRBV7-2
j_gene: TRBJ2-7
CDR3aa: ASSPNSYEQY

v_gene: TRBV12-3/TRBV12-4
j_gene: TRBJ1-3
CDR3aa: ASRLMGGASGNTIY

v_gene: TRBV20-1
j_gene: TRBJ2-3
CDR3aa: SAEQLAGGPHTQY

v_gene: TRBV12-3/TRBV12-4
j_gene: TRBJ2-7
CDR3aa: ASSPGQGLSYEQY

v_gene: TRBV15
j_gene: TRBJ1-4
CDR3aa: ATSRGVDREEKLF